The next 10 T cell receptor beta chains were all read from a single sample in a study of shared clonotypes between healthy human individuals. Repertoires were generated with immunoSEQ multiplex PCR, while TCRdb's copy carries only in-frame clones and drops some. The sample holds around 1,100,000 clones; 70% to 85% are singletons and the top ten take approximately 0.9%. Sequenced sample: memory CD4+ T cells from PBMCs. Subset defined: CD45RA-negative fraction. All receptors come from a man younger than 30 in good health. Some clones in this sample may be carry-over from other donors' samples.

J is TRBJ1-5 and V is TRBV30, with a possible D match to TRBD1 (5 bases). This CDR3 region has 13 residues. V was cut by 2 bases and J by 5 bases, with 10 bases left in between. Germline V gene lookup returns CDR1 GTSNPN and CDR2 SVGIG (reference sequence). This CDR3 is CAWSRGEHQPQHF. The CDR3 nucleotides are TGTGCCTGGAGTAGAGGGGAGCATCAGCCCCAGCATTTT.

This clone is a singleton in its sample. The chain has TRBV9 and TRBJ2-1, with a possible D match to TRBD1 (6 bases). CDR1 and CDR2 (germline): SGDLS, YYNGEE. Trimming took 5 bases from V and 0 from J, leaving 9 bases between them. The CDR3 runs to 14 residues. CDR3 protein: CASSTGSSYNEQFF. CDR3 coding DNA: TGTGCCAGCAGTACAGGGTCCTCCTACAATGAGCAGTTCTTC.

The chain uses TRBV5-1 and TRBJ1-1; a possible D gene is TRBD1 (5 bases). CDR1 and CDR2 (germline): SGHRS, YFSETQ. This CDR3 has 13 amino acids. V lost 0 bases, J lost 6 bases, and 9 bases lay in between. The CDR3 protein is CASSLGSGSEAFF. Here the CDR3 DNA reads TGCGCCAGCAGCTTGGGGTCAGGGTCTGAAGCTTTCTTT.

The chain joins TRBV5-4 to TRBJ1-5; TRBD1 is a possible D gene (5 bases). Between the trimmed V and J ends, which lost 0 bases and 4 bases, there was a span of 11 bases. This CDR3 contains 15 residues. Germline CDR1 is SGHNT and CDR2 is YYREEE (reference sequence). CDR3 sequence (DNA): TGTGCCAGCAGCTTGGAGCCAGGGCGTAATCAGCCCCAGCATTTT. It codes for CASSLEPGRNQPQHF.

This chain's CDR3 is CASSVFGTGGTEAFF. The CDR3 DNA reads TGTGCCAGCAGCGTATTCGGGACAGGGGGCACTGAAGCTTTCTTT. The chain uses TRBV6-1 and TRBJ1-1; 11 bases fit TRBD1. Germline CDR1 MNHNS, CDR2 SASEGT. Trimming removed 6 bases from V and 4 bases from J; junction bases left unmatched: 7. CDR3 length: 15 amino acids.

The genes are TRBV29-1 and TRBJ2-3; 7 bases map to TRBD2. The germline V gene has CDR1 SQVTM and CDR2 ANQGSEA. The length of the CDR3 is 14 residues. The junction had 4 bases not matched to a gene; V was cut back by 3 bases and J by 1 base. The CDR3 nucleotides read TGCAGCGTTGACAGCGGGATTGGCACAGATACGCAGTATTTT. This sequence encodes CSVDSGIGTDTQYF.

About this clone itself: This may come from a read error, since a much larger clone is one base off. Other nucleotide sequences in the sample specify the same CDR3. This chain uses TRBV9 with TRBJ2-1; a weak D match, TRBD2 (5 bases). CDR1 is SGDLS, CDR2 YYNGEE, per germline. The CDR3 is 15 amino acids. Trimming left V 1 base short and J 0 bases short, with 8 bases between. CDR3 bases: TGTGCCAGCAGCGTAAGCGGCAGCTCCTACAATGAGCAGTTCTTC. Translated, it gives CASSVSGSSYNEQFF. The full variable domain, its missing parts supplied by reference TRBV9 and TRBJ2-1, is DSGVTQTPKHLITATGQRVTLRCSPRSGDLSVYWYQQSLDQGLQFLIQYYNGEERAKGNILERFSAQQFPDLHSELNLSSLELGDSALYFCASSVSGSSYNEQFFGPGTRLTVL.

This chain uses TRBV29-1 with TRBJ2-7; TRBD1 matches at 12 bases. This CDR3 spans 14 amino acids. V lost 4 bases to trimming and J lost 4 bases; unmatched junction nucleotides: 5. The germline CDR1 and CDR2 sequences are SQVTM and ANQGSEA. The CDR3 DNA sequence: TGCAGCGTTGCCGGGACAGGGGGCGGTTACGAGCAGTACTTC. It codes for CSVAGTGGGYEQYF.

The rearrangement uses TRBV9 and TRBJ2-2; D perhaps matches TRBD2 (5 bases). Per the germline V gene, CDR1 is SGDLS and CDR2 is YYNGEE. V dropped 0 bases and J dropped 4 bases, with 13 bases sitting between them. The CDR3 sequence is 16 residues long. The CDR3 loop is CASSVVASSGTGELFF. CDR3 DNA: TGTGCCAGCAGCGTAGTGGCCAGCAGCGGCACCGGGGAGCTGTTTTTT.

The rearrangement uses TRBV9 and TRBJ2-1; 9 nucleotides line up with TRBD2. This CDR3 comprises 16 residues. V was clipped by 0 bases and J by 8 bases; unmatched bases: 9. The germline V gene encodes CDR1 SGDLS and CDR2 YYNGEE. Here the CDR3 DNA reads TGTGCCAGCAGCGTAGGGGGCGGGAGGGCCGTTTATGAGCAGTTCTTC. Translation: CASSVGGGRAVYEQFF. Combining the CDR3 with reference TRBV9 and TRBJ2-1 gives the whole variable domain DSGVTQTPKHLITATGQRVTLRCSPRSGDLSVYWYQQSLDQGLQFLIQYYNGEERAKGNILERFSAQQFPDLHSELNLSSLELGDSALYFCASSVGGGRAVYEQFFGPGTRLTVL.